The sequence of this TCR beta chain was determined in a study of T cell responses to AZD1222 COVID-19 vaccine. The data were produced by immunoSEQ multiplex PCR, yet TCRdb's version contains in-frame clones alone and is incomplete. This sample yields about 200,000 clones, of which approximately 93% are seen a single time; about 1% belongs to the top ten. Looked up from germline, CDR1 is MNHEY and CDR2 is SMNVEV (reference sequence). The CDR3 is made up of 14 amino acids. The V and J ends lost 5 bases and 1 base respectively, with 9 bases between them. Specimen: peripheral blood, collected 28 days after the second AZD1222 dose. The chain combines TRBV27 with TRBJ1-5; a weak D match, TRBD1 (6 bases). This receptor was obtained from an adult who received the AZD1222 COVID-19 vaccine. The CDR3 sequence is CASSTGTSNQPQHF. Written as DNA, the CDR3 is TGTGCCAGCAGTACAGGGACAAGCAATCAGCCCCAGCATTTT.